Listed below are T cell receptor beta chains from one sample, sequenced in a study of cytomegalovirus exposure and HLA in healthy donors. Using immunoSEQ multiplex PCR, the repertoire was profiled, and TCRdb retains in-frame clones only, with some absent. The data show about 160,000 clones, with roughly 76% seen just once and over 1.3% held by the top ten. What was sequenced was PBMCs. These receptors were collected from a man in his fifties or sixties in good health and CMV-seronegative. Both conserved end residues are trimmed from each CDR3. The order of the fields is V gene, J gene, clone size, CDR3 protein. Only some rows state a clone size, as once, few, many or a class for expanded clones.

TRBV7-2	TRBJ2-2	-	ASSLAGRANTGELF
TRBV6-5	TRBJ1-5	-	ASSLGQVPNQPQH
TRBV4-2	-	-	ASSQAGTSREQY
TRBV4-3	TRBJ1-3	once	ASSQGASGNTIY
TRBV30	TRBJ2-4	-	AWTAGVQAKNIQY
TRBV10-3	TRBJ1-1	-	ATRGGSTEAF
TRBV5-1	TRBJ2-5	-	ASSLRDRTKTQY
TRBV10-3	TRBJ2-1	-	AISEGQGAYNEQF
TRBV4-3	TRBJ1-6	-	ASSQDTGGNSPLH
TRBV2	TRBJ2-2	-	ASRYYGELF
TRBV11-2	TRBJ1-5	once	ASSLDREQPQH
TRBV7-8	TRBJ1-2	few	ASSFGRLRMNGYT
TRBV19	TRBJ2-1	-	ASSNPSWTGAYNEQF
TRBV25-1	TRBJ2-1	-	ASCLGQGDWNEQF
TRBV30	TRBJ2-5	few	AWSRQEETQY
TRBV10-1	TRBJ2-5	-	ASSEGGGIPQETQY
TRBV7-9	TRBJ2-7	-	SSSLLGQFSYEQY
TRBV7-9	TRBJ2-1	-	ASSTQPGGNEQF
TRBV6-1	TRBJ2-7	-	AVLTGDGNPYEQY
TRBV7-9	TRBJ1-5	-	ASSQGQSLAQH
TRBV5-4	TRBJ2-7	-	ASRAWGLVNDEQY
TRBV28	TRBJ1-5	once	ASRQGHQPQH
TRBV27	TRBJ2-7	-	ASSLGSGRESYEQY
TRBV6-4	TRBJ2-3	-	ASSDTSGRGDTDTQY
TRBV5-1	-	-	ASSLEGAYYEQY
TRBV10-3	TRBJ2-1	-	AITPSGDYNEQF
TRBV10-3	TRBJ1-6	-	AISGTGTPNSPLH
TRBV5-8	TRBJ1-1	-	ASSHTGIVNTEAF
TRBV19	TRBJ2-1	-	ASNPTSGYNEQF
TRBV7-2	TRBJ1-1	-	ATLRQENTEAF
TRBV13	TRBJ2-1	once	ASSTRLAGGGNEQF
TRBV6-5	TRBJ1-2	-	ASRLGVDPYGYT
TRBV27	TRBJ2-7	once	ASTNSAGPTYEQY
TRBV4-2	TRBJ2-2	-	ASSHSSEGELF
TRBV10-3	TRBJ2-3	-	AISDRGSTDTQY
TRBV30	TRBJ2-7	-	AWDRGRRYEQY
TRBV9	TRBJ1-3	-	ASSVGEGQGIGNTIY
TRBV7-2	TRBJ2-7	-	ASSSLGRTSGNSEQY
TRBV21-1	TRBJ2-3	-	ASSIGEPQALTDTQY
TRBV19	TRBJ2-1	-	ASSIDWRGTEF
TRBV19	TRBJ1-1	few	ASSSWDRGYTEAF
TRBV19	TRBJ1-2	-	ASSMTDRGSYT
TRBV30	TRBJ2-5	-	AWRATGAGKETQY
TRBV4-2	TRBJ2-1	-	ASSQEGTGIPYNEQF
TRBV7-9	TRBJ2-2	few	ASSSQGGTGELF
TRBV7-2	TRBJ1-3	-	ASSNSQGGWGNTIY
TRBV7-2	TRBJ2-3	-	ASSLPITDTQY
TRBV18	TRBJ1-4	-	ASSPLEAEKLF
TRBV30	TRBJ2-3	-	AWSVLGWQGGASTDTQY
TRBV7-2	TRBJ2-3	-	ASSPGTAGDTQY
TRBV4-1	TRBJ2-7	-	ASSHSGRDAYYEQY
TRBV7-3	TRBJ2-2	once	ASSPQKGAGELF
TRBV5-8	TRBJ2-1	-	ASSRGGRDEQF
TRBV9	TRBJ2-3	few	ASSVGSGGPADTQY
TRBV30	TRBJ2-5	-	AWTSGRKETQY
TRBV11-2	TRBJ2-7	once	ASSLTAGEQY
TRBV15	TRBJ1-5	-	ATSRALNQPQH
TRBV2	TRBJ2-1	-	ASSEVHREYNEQF
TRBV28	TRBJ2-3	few	ASSLLGQVSSTDTQY